Listed below are T cell receptor beta chains from one sample, sequenced in a study of blood T cells in healthy people across ages. TCRdb re-called the 5' RACE reads with MiXCR, one entry per CDR3 protein. The sample lists roughly 1.4 million distinct CDR3 sequences, approximately 59% occurring once. Sequenced: blood. These receptor sequences come from a man younger than 35 in good health. Both conserved end residues are part of each CDR3. The D gene is left open where the match is weak. Some rows have no size entry. The others give once, few or many, or a class for an expanded clone.

size	V	J	D	DNA	CDR3
-	TRBV4-1	TRBJ2-2	TRBD1	TGCGCCAGCAGCCAAGATAGGGGGCTAGAACACGGGGAGCTGTTTTTT	CASSQDRGLEHGELFF
-	TRBV28	TRBJ2-7	-	TGTGCCAGCAGAACGCCTGGACAGTTATACGAGCAGTACTTC	CASRTPGQLYEQYF
-	TRBV7-2	TRBJ2-5	TRBD2	TGTGCCAGCAGCTTAGCCTCGGGGGGAGGGCCGCCTTATGGGACCCAGTACTTC	CASSLASGGGPPYGTQYF
-	TRBV5-1	TRBJ2-5	-	TGCGCCAGCAGCTTTGTTGGGAGGAAAGAGACCCAGTACTTC	CASSFVGRKETQYF
few	TRBV4-2	TRBJ2-3	-	TGTGCCAGCAGCCAAGATTACGGGGGAGGCACAGATACGCAGTATTTT	CASSQDYGGGTDTQYF
-	TRBV28	TRBJ1-3	-	TGTGCCAGCACTAGACGGATCTCTGGAAACACCATATATTTT	CASTRRISGNTIYF
-	TRBV4-2	TRBJ1-3	-	TGTGCCAGCAGCAGGAGGTCGGCTGCTGGAAACACCATATATTTT	CASSRRSAAGNTIYF
few	TRBV29-1	TRBJ2-1	-	TGCAGCGTTGAAGTCCGGGGGAATGAGCAGTTCTTC	CSVEVRGNEQFF
-	TRBV20-1	TRBJ2-3	-	TGCAGTGCTCAGGCAGGCCCGCGGGGTGATACGCAGTATTTT	CSAQAGPRGDTQYF
-	TRBV29-1	TRBJ2-7	-	TGCAGCGTTGGCGTGGGCAGGATTTTCTACGAGCAGTACTTC	CSVGVGRIFYEQYF
-	TRBV7-2	TRBJ2-3	TRBD2	TGTGCCAGCAGCTTTAGCGGGGTCTCTAGCACAGATACGCAGTATTTT	CASSFSGVSSTDTQYF
-	TRBV10-3	TRBJ2-7	TRBD1	TGTGCCATCAGGAATGGGCTGCAGGGGGACTACGAGCAGTACTTC	CAIRNGLQGDYEQYF